The rows below give T cell receptor beta chains drawn from one sample of a study of cytomegalovirus exposure and HLA in healthy donors. Method: immunoSEQ multiplex PCR; TCRdb's copy keeps in-frame clones and lacks some. This sample's table reports 80,000 to 100,000 clones. Source material: PBMCs. All receptors derive from a man between 50 and 59 years old in good health and CMV-seronegative. CDR3s include the opening cysteine and the closing phenylalanine or tryptophan. Each record gives: D gene, V gene, J gene, CDR3 protein, CDR3 DNA. D genes are given only for firm matches.

NA	TRBV9	TRBJ2-6	CASSVGQGRTGANVLTF	TGTGCCAGCAGCGTCGGGCAGGGAAGGACTGGGGCCAACGTCCTGACTTTC
NA	TRBV19	TRBJ1-5	CASSMQAKWDQPQHF	TGTGCCAGTAGTATGCAGGCGAAGTGGGATCAGCCCCAGCATTTT
TRBD1	TRBV19	TRBJ1-1	CASSPSTGSTEAFF	TGTGCCAGTAGTCCATCGACAGGGTCAACTGAAGCTTTCTTT
NA	TRBV29-1	TRBJ2-1	CSVGGVLQRNEQFF	TGCAGCGTTGGGGGGGTCCTCCAGCGGAATGAGCAGTTCTTC
NA	TRBV5-5	TRBJ1-1	CASSQDSWATEAFF	TGTGCCAGCAGCCAGGACTCATGGGCCACTGAAGCTTTCTTT
NA	TRBV15	TRBJ1-4	CATSRDQGEKLFF	TGTGCCACCAGCAGAGATCAGGGGGAAAAACTGTTTTTT
TRBD1	TRBV30	TRBJ1-2	CASWGQGASYGYTF	TGTGCCTCCTGGGGACAGGGGGCATCCTATGGCTACACCTTC
NA	TRBV5-1	TRBJ2-3	CASSLVTDTQYF	TGCGCCAGCAGCTTGGTAACAGATACGCAGTATTTT
TRBD1	TRBV10-1	TRBJ2-2	CASSETGTVTGELFF	TGCGCCAGCAGTGAAACCGGGACAGTTACCGGGGAGCTGTTTTTT
TRBD1	TRBV4-2	TRBJ1-1	CASSPGQGYVWTEAFF	TGTGCCAGCAGCCCCGGACAGGGATATGTGTGGACTGAAGCTTTCTTT
TRBD1	TRBV7-2	TRBJ1-5	CASSLDRGYQPQHF	TGTGCCAGCAGCTTGGACAGGGGTTATCAGCCCCAGCATTTT
TRBD2	TRBV5-1	TRBJ2-2	CASSLQRGGWAGELFF	TGCGCCAGCAGCTTACAGCGGGGGGGCTGGGCCGGGGAGCTGTTTTTT
NA	TRBV6-5	TRBJ1-5	CASRRGSNQPQHF	TGTGCCAGCAGAAGGGGCAGCAATCAGCCCCAGCATTTT
TRBD1	TRBV10-3	TRBJ1-2	CATGGQGGNYGYTF	TGTGCCACCGGGGGACAGGGGGGGAACTATGGCTACACCTTC
TRBD1	TRBV6-5	TRBJ2-5	CASSARTGEETQYF	TGTGCCAGCAGTGCCAGGACAGGCGAAGAGACCCAGTACTTC
NA	TRBV2	TRBJ1-1	CASSQRTVNTEAFF	TGTGCCAGCAGTCAGAGAACAGTGAACACTGAAGCTTTCTTT
TRBD1	TRBV19	TRBJ2-6	CASRTGQGGSGANVLTF	TGTGCCAGTAGAACGGGACAGGGAGGTTCTGGGGCCAACGTCCTGACTTTC
NA	TRBV2	TRBJ2-5	CASSLQETQYF	TGTGCCAGCAGCCTCCAAGAGACCCAGTACTTC
NA	TRBV18	TRBJ2-7	CASSPTTVSYEQYF	TGTGCCAGCTCACCCACGACAGTCTCCTACGAGCAGTACTTC
TRBD1	TRBV6-5	TRBJ1-1	CASSRGQGNTEAFF	TGTGCCAGCAGTCGGGGACAGGGAAACACTGAAGCTTTCTTT
TRBD2	TRBV7-7	TRBJ2-5	CASSKSGGAYQETQYF	TGTGCTAGCAGCAAGAGCGGGGGAGCGTACCAAGAGACCCAGTACTTC
NA	TRBV9	TRBJ2-6	CASSVGQAMLFSGANVLTF	TGTGCCAGCAGCGTAGGGCAGGCTATGCTATTCTCTGGGGCCAACGTCCTGACTTTC
TRBD2	TRBV29-1	TRBJ2-5	CSVGRGTSGGETQYF	TGCAGCGTTGGGCGAGGGACTAGCGGGGGAGAGACCCAGTACTTC
NA	TRBV7-3	TRBJ2-1	CASRLHSSRNEQFF	TGTGCCAGCAGACTACACTCCTCAAGAAATGAGCAGTTCTTC
TRBD2	TRBV4-1	TRBJ2-1	CASSQSLAGTYNEQFF	TGCGCCAGCAGCCAGTCACTAGCGGGGACCTACAATGAGCAGTTCTTC
TRBD1	TRBV4-2	TRBJ2-7	CASSPRDRDPGSYEQYF	TGTGCCAGCAGCCCCCGGGACAGGGATCCGGGCTCCTACGAGCAGTACTTC
NA	TRBV6-1	TRBJ2-5	CAIPIGVRQETQYF	TGTGCCATCCCAATAGGGGTCCGGCAAGAGACCCAGTACTTC